This T cell receptor (beta chain) was obtained from a study of blood T cell repertoires in COVID-19. Using immunoSEQ multiplex PCR, the repertoire was profiled, and TCRdb retains in-frame clones only, with some absent. This sample has about 67,000 clones; 87% occur once, and the top ten carry roughly 18%. CDR1 is SGHTA, CDR2 FQGNSA, per germline. The CDR3 loop spans 14 amino acids. After removal of 2 bases from V and 9 bases from J, the junction contained 4 bases not matched to a gene. The V gene is TRBV7-2, the J gene TRBJ1-3; 10 positions match TRBD1. The TCR originated in a woman aged 80 or over with acute or convalescent COVID-19. The sequenced material came from peripheral blood. CDR3 bases: TGTGCCAGCAGCTTAATGGGACAGGGGATCACCATATATTTT. Its protein product is CASSLMGQGITIYF. The full variable domain, in which reference TRBV7-2 and TRBJ1-3 provide the parts outside the CDR3, is GAGVSQSPSNKVTEKGKDVELRCDPISGHTALYWYRQSLGQGLEFLIYFQGNSAPDKSGLPSDRFSAERTGGSVSTLTIQRTQQEDSAVYLCASSLMGQGITIYFGEGSWLTVV.